The 28 T cell receptor beta chains reported below all come from one sample, sequenced in a study of Graves' ophthalmopathy and Graves' hyperthyroidism. Amplification of TCR beta CDR3 regions used RNA transcripts. Investigators did first-round RT-PCR with HTBI primers, then second-round multiplex PCR. In TCRdb, the multiplex PCR reads were re-called with MiXCR into one record per CDR3 protein. The sample includes around 520,000 distinct CDR3 sequences, approximately 37% of them seen just once. Sequenced: peripheral blood or thyroid tissue (not recorded which). These receptors were obtained from an adult man with Graves' hyperthyroidism.

This clonotype was recorded at least ten times. This chain links TRBV7-6 with TRBJ2-2; D unresolved. Trimming pared 4 bases from V and 7 bases from J, leaving 16 bases between. The CDR3 runs 15 residues. Germline V gene lookup returns CDR1 SGHVS and CDR2 FNYEAQ. CDR3 bases: TGTGCCAGCAGCTCTGTCTCATTGGGTGGCGGGGAGCTGTTTTTT. As protein: CASSSVSLGGGELFF.

This clonotype was observed a few times. V usage is TRBV18 and J usage is TRBJ2-5; D not resolved. CDR1 KGHSH and CDR2 LQKENI come from the germline V gene. Trimming removed 0 bases at V and 0 bases at J, with 8 bases between. This CDR3 contains 15 residues. CDR3 coding DNA: TGTGCCAGCTCACCACCGCAGGTGTACCAAGAGACCCAGTACTTC. Amino acid sequence: CASSPPQVYQETQYF.

V and J are TRBV11-2 and TRBJ2-3; TRBD1 agrees at 9 bases. Trimming cost V 4 bases and J 4 bases; bases outside gene matches: 3. This CDR3 contains 14 residues. The germline V gene has CDR1 SGHAT and CDR2 FQNNGV. CDR3 nucleotides: TGTGCCAGCAGCTCCCGGGACAGGGCAGATACGCAGTATTTT. Amino acid sequence: CASSSRDRADTQYF. The complete variable domain, with remaining parts taken from reference TRBV11-2 and TRBJ2-3, reads EAGVAQSPRYKIIEKRQSVAFWCNPISGHATLYWYQQILGQGPKLLIQFQNNGVVDDSQLPKDRFSAERLKGVDSTLKIQPAKLEDSAVYLCASSSRDRADTQYFGPGTRLTVL.

This chain uses TRBV12-3 or TRBV12-4 with TRBJ2-2; D may be TRBD1 or TRBD2 (5 bases each). This CDR3 spans 12 amino acids. Trimming took 4 bases from V and 6 from J, leaving 6 bases between them. The CDR3 nucleotides read TGTGCCAGCAGTTGGGGGTCCGGGGAGCTGTTTTTT. Protein: CASSWGSGELFF.

In the case of this clonotype: The conserved final phenylalanine or tryptophan is absent from the CDR3, which likely points to a read error. The chain joins TRBV7-2 to TRBJ2-5; either TRBD1 or TRBD2 may supply D (5 bases each). Germline V CDR1 and CDR2: SGHTA, FQGNSA. Trimming left V 1 base short and J 7 bases short, with 37 bases between. This CDR3 region has 22 residues. CDR3 sequence: CASSLGAGGPNTGELGPGTQYL. The CDR3 nucleotides read TGTGCCAGCAGCTTAGGTGCCGGCGGGCCGAACACCGGGGAGCTGGGGCCAGGGACCCAGTACCTC.

This clonotype has a count of ten or more. The rearrangement links TRBV7-2 to TRBJ2-5, with D hard to call. CDR3 length: 15 residues. V dropped 5 bases and J dropped 0 bases, with 13 bases sitting between them. In germline, CDR1 is SGHTA, CDR2 FQGNSA. DNA of the CDR3: TGTGCCAGCAGCCACGGCAGACTGTACCAAGAGACCCAGTACTTC. It is translated as CASSHGRLYQETQYF.

V gene TRBV5-6 combines with J gene TRBJ2-5, with 7 bases that match TRBD1. The germline gives CDR1 SGHDT, CDR2 YYEEEE. The CDR3 is 13 amino acids. The junction had 4 bases not matched to a gene; V was cut back by 7 bases and J by 1 base. CDR3 region: CASAWTGQETQYF. Here the CDR3 DNA reads TGTGCCAGCGCTTGGACAGGCCAAGAGACCCAGTACTTC.

Remarks on this clonotype: This could be a read error, since a much larger clone is one nucleotide away. The rearrangement links TRBV5-1 to TRBJ2-7, with TRBD2 matching over 14 bases. With V trimmed by 4 bases and J by 5 bases, 8 bases remained unmatched. Germline CDR1 and CDR2: SGHRS and YFSETQ. This CDR3 comprises 16 residues. The CDR3 loop reads CASSLLGGLAGDEQYF. The CDR3, as DNA: TGCGCCAGCAGCCTTTTAGGGGGACTAGCGGGAGACGAGCAGTACTTC.

With respect to this clonotype: The missing conserved phenylalanine or tryptophan at the end of this CDR3 makes a read error likely. The V gene is TRBV5-1, the J gene TRBJ1-6, with D possibly being TRBD1 (6 bases). V was pared by 1 base and J by 4 bases, with 15 bases between. The CDR3 covers 17 residues. Germline assignment: CDR1 SGHRS and CDR2 YFSETQ. The chain's CDR3 is CASSLTQGGGYNSPLHL. The CDR3 coding sequence is TGCGCCAGCAGCTTGACACAGGGCGGGGGTTATAATTCACCCCTCCACCTT.

This clonotype has ten or more counts. This rearrangement joins TRBV5-6 to TRBJ1-1; no firm D call. CDR1 and CDR2 (germline): SGHDT, YYEEEE. The CDR3 covers 14 residues. Trimming shortened V by 4 bases and J by 1 base, and 11 bases separated the two germline ends. The CDR3 bases are TGTGCCAGCAGCCCAGGACGGAAGAACACTGAAGCTTTCTTT. Encoded protein: CASSPGRKNTEAFF. Combining the CDR3 with reference TRBV5-6 and TRBJ1-1 gives the whole variable domain DAGVTQSPTHLIKTRGQQVTLRCSPKSGHDTVSWYQQALGQGPQFIFQYYEEEERQRGNFPDRFSGHQFPNYSSELNVNALLLGDSALYLCASSPGRKNTEAFFGQGTRLTVV.

This clonotype has a count of ten or more. V is TRBV9 and J is TRBJ1-6; D not certain. Trimming removed 0 bases at V and 10 bases at J, with 11 bases between. This CDR3 has 14 residues. Germline-derived CDR1 and CDR2 are SGDLS and YYNGEE. CDR3 protein: CASSVEGVRSPLHF. The CDR3 DNA is TGTGCCAGCAGCGTAGAGGGTGTTAGGTCACCCCTCCACTTT.

In DNA, the CDR3 is TGTGCCAGCAGCTCCCTGGGGCTAGCGATAATCGCAGATACGCAGTATTTT. The encoded protein is CASSSLGLAIIADTQYF. The chain has TRBV7-9 and TRBJ2-3; a possible D gene is TRBD2 (6 bases). This CDR3 has 17 residues. The germline V and J ends were trimmed by 4 bases and 4 bases, with 21 bases remaining between them. CDR1 SEHNR and CDR2 FQNEAQ come from the germline V gene (reference sequence).

About this clonotype: At one of its ends the junction is not consistent with the germline gene, which may arise from a read error. This sequence joins TRBV12-3 or TRBV12-4 and TRBJ2-2; a weak D match, TRBD1 (5 bases). The CDR3 spans 14 residues. In DNA, the CDR3 is TGTGCCAGCAGCTTAGGGCAGGGCAGCGGGGAGCTGTTTTTT. Its translation is CASSLGQGSGELFF.

A remark on this clonotype: This could be a read error, since a much larger clone is one nucleotide away. J is TRBJ1-4 and V is TRBV7-9; no clear D. This CDR3 region has 16 residues. Germline lookup yields CDR1 SEHNR and CDR2 FQNEAQ (reference sequence). In DNA, the CDR3 is TGCGCCAGCAGCCAAGATCAGTCTGCAACTAATGAAAAACTGTTTTTT. Amino acid sequence: CASSQDQSATNEKLFF.

This clonotype occurred a few times. This chain joins TRBV4-3 and TRBJ1-6; D gene unclear. With 0 bases removed from V and 6 bases from J, the gap between germline ends came to 12 bases. The CDR3 covers 16 residues. Germline assignment: CDR1 LGHNA and CDR2 YSLEER. CDR3 DNA: TGCGCCAGCAGCCAAGAGGGGAGCCCTTTTAATTCACCCCTCCACTTT. This codes for CASSQEGSPFNSPLHF.

This clonotype was observed at least ten times. The chain couples TRBV7-2 to TRBJ2-7, with 10 bases matching TRBD1. The junction had 4 bases not matched to a gene; V was cut back by 1 base and J by 4 bases. The CDR3 spans 15 residues. The germline V gene has CDR1 SGHTA and CDR2 FQGNSA. CDR3 in DNA: TGTGCCAGCAGCTTAGGGGGACAGGGGTGGTACGAGCAGTACTTC. It is translated as CASSLGGQGWYEQYF.

This clonotype was found many times. This sequence joins TRBV2 and TRBJ1-2; D is ambiguous. V was pared by 0 bases and J by 4 bases, with 12 bases between. CDR3 length: 15 amino acids. In germline, CDR1 is SNHLY, CDR2 FYNNEI. CDR3 region: CASSEARPTGYGYTF. CDR3 nucleotide sequence: TGTGCCAGCAGTGAAGCGAGGCCCACTGGCTATGGCTACACCTTC.

The rearrangement uses TRBV2 and TRBJ2-5, with 7 nucleotides matching TRBD1. The J call may not be correct, given that the DNA end is closer to TRBJ2-1. Germline CDR1 SNHLY, CDR2 FYNNEI. The CDR3 loop spans 14 amino acids. The CDR3 region has the DNA TGTGCCAGCAGTGAGACCCAGGGGGTCAATGAGCAGTTCTTC. The encoded protein is CASSETQGVNEQFF.

This clonotype was counted a few times. The V call is TRBV7-8, the J call TRBJ2-3; D uncertain. The length of the CDR3 is 16 residues. Germline-derived CDR1 and CDR2 are SGHVS and FQNEAQ. Trimming stripped 1 base from V and 0 bases from J, with 11 bases between. As DNA, the CDR3 is TGTGCCAGCAGCTTAGTTTCTGCGGCTAGCACAGATACGCAGTATTTT. This codes for CASSLVSAASTDTQYF.

This clonotype showed up many times. The chain combines TRBV5-1 with TRBJ2-2; D is undetermined. This CDR3 comprises 14 residues. V lost 0 bases and J lost 3, with 6 bases in between. Germline CDR1 and CDR2: SGHRS and YFSETQ. The CDR3 is CASSLVPDTGELFF. The CDR3 DNA sequence: TGCGCCAGCAGCTTGGTCCCAGACACCGGGGAGCTGTTTTTT. Full variable domain (rest looked up from reference TRBV5-1 and TRBJ2-2): KAGVTQTPRYLIKTRGQQVTLSCSPISGHRSVSWYQQTPGQGLQFLFEYFSETQRNKGNFPGRFSGRQFSNSRSEMNVSTLELGDSALYLCASSLVPDTGELFFGEGSRLTVL.

The V gene is TRBV10-1, the J gene TRBJ2-7; possible D gene TRBD1, 6 bases. V gave up 0 bases and J gave up 3 bases, with 12 bases separating them. The CDR3 consists of 15 residues. The germline V gene encodes CDR1 WNHNN and CDR2 SYGVQD (reference sequence). The CDR3 loop reads CASSESGDTNYEQYF. As DNA, the CDR3 is TGCGCCAGCAGTGAGTCGGGGGACACTAACTACGAGCAGTACTTC.

This clonotype was counted only a few times. The gene calls are TRBV5-8 and TRBJ2-7; D remains ambiguous. V was trimmed by 2 bases and J by 6 bases, leaving 18 bases between them. CDR3 length: 15 amino acids. Germline assignment: CDR1 SGHTS and CDR2 YDEGEE. This CDR3 reads CASSFAVPRAAEQYF. DNA of the CDR3: TGTGCCAGCAGCTTCGCCGTGCCCCGGGCGGCCGAGCAGTACTTC.

The chain carries TRBV24-1 and TRBJ2-7; TRBD2 aligns across 8 bases. Germline CDR1 and CDR2: KGHDR and SFDVKD. The CDR3 is made up of 17 amino acids. J gave up 7 bases and V 4 bases, and 17 bases lay outside the gene matches. The chain's CDR3 is CATSDRQRTSSYNEQYF. The CDR3 coding sequence is TGTGCCACCAGTGACCGACAGAGGACTAGCTCCTACAATGAGCAGTACTTC.

This rearrangement joins TRBV25-1 to TRBJ1-3; no clear D. The germline CDR1 and CDR2 sequences are MGHDK and SYGVNS. Trimming took 2 bases from V and 0 from J, leaving 8 bases between them. The CDR3 runs to 15 residues. DNA for the CDR3: TGTGCCAGCAGTGAAAGTGTGGGCTCTGGAAACACCATATATTTT. It specifies CASSESVGSGNTIYF.

This clonotype was observed a single time. CDR3 region: CASSATSIAYEQYF. DNA of the CDR3: TGTGCCAGCAGCGCGACTAGTATAGCTTACGAGCAGTACTTC. This chain joins TRBV5-6 and TRBJ2-7; D is possibly TRBD2 (6 bases). This CDR3 has 14 amino acids. V gave up 4 bases and J gave up 4 bases, with 15 bases separating them. Germline V gene data show CDR1 as SGHDT and CDR2 as YYEEEE.

This clonotype was found many times. The chain carries TRBV7-6 and TRBJ1-4; D possibly corresponds to TRBD1 (5 bases). V lost 6 bases and J 7 bases, leaving 15 bases between the germline ends. Germline assignment: CDR1 SGHVS and CDR2 FNYEAQ. The CDR3 has 14 residues. For the CDR3, the DNA is TGTGCCAGCAGTTTTAGGGGCGCAGGTGAAAAACTGTTTTTT. It specifies CASSFRGAGEKLFF. Full variable domain (outside the CDR3, taken from reference TRBV7-6 and TRBJ1-4): GAGVSQSPRYKVTKRGQDVALRCDPISGHVSLYWYRQALGQGPEFLTYFNYEAQQDKSGLPNDRFSAERPEGSISTLTIQRTEQRDSAMYRCASSFRGAGEKLFFGSGTQLSVL.

With respect to this clonotype: A much larger clone differs from this one at a single base, so this may be a read error. The J gene is TRBJ1-2, the V gene TRBV5-1; the match to TRBD1 covers 7 bases. Germline assignment: CDR1 SGHRS and CDR2 YFSETQ. The ends lost 4 bases at V and 7 bases at J; junction bases unmatched: 13. The CDR3 is 15 residues long. The chain's CDR3 is CASSRPGQSILGYTF. CDR3 in DNA: TGCGCCAGCAGCCGTCCGGGACAGAGCATTCTTGGCTACACCTTC.

This clonotype has only one observation. The V gene is TRBV19, the J gene TRBJ1-2; 9 bases match TRBD1. Germline V lookup: CDR1 LNHDA, CDR2 SQIVND (reference sequence). This CDR3 has 15 amino acids. V shed 6 bases and J 1 base; nucleotides not matched to a gene: 6. CDR3 sequence reads: CASSSRTGDNYGYTF. The CDR3 DNA reads as TGTGCCAGTAGCTCAAGGACAGGGGATAACTATGGCTACACCTTC.